This is a list of T cell receptor beta chains from one sample in a study of T-cell reconstitution after alpha-beta-depleted transplantation in children. TCRdb fed the PCR reads into MiXCR, producing one record per CDR3 protein. The sample records 640,000 or so distinct CDR3 sequences, about 15% being singletons. The sequencing here drew on PBMCs from the stem cell graft donor, taken from the stem cell graft. The receptor source for this set is a human donor who donated a stem cell graft to a child with acute myeloid leukemia. The CDR3 runs from the conserved cysteine through the conserved F or W. The order of the fields is CDR3 protein, CDR3 DNA, V gene, clone size, D gene, J gene. A D gene is named only where the DNA matches it firmly. Not all rows give a size; the values are once, few, many and, for expanded clones, a class.

CASQRGSYTGELFF,TGTGCCAGCCAGAGGGGGAGCTACACCGGGGAGCTGTTTTTT,TRBV6-1,few,-,TRBJ2-2
CASSPPDGVSETQYF,TGTGCCAGCAGCCCACCCGACGGGGTCAGCGAGACCCAGTACTTC,TRBV7-6,few,-,TRBJ2-5
CASSVERELFF,TGTGCCAGCAGCGTAGAAAGGGAGCTGTTTTTT,TRBV9,many,-,TRBJ2-2
CASSLTTGNGSPLHF,TGTGCCAGCAGCTTGACGACAGGGAACGGTTCACCCCTCCACTTT,TRBV7-9,-,TRBD1,TRBJ1-6
CATALGSGELFF,TGTGCCACCGCCCTGGGCTCCGGGGAGCTGTTTTTT,TRBV24-1,-,-,TRBJ2-2
CASSSDTGAPGQPQHF,TGTGCCAGCAGCTCTGACACGGGGGCACCCGGGCAGCCCCAGCATTTT,TRBV7-9,few,-,TRBJ1-5
CASSWRGDSYEQYF,TGTGCCAGCAGCTGGCGCGGGGACTCCTACGAGCAGTACTTC,TRBV5-5,many,-,TRBJ2-7
CASSLGQRDEQFF,TGTGCCAGCAGCTTGGGACAAAGGGATGAGCAGTTCTTC,TRBV5-5,many,-,TRBJ2-1
CASSFLASGGETDTQYF,TGTGCCAGCAGCTTCTTGGCTAGCGGGGGGGAAACAGATACGCAGTATTTT,TRBV5-6,few,TRBD2,TRBJ2-3
CASSIDNSGNTIYF,TGTGCCAGCAGTATCGACAACTCTGGAAACACCATATATTTT,TRBV12-3/TRBV12-4,many,-,TRBJ1-3
CSALGGPGDFYTF,TGCAGTGCCTTAGGGGGTCCTGGCGACTTCTACACCTTC,TRBV20-1,-,-,TRBJ1-2
CASSLTGIWDREFGYTF,TGTGCCAGCAGCTTAACCGGCATCTGGGACAGGGAGTTTGGCTACACCTTC,TRBV7-9,-,TRBD1,TRBJ1-2
CASSLGLAGKYNEQFF,TGTGCCAGCAGCTTAGGCCTAGCGGGGAAATACAATGAGCAGTTCTTC,TRBV7-2,-,TRBD2,TRBJ2-1
CSARGFRGTRMDEQFF,TGCAGTGCTAGAGGGTTCCGGGGGACGAGAATGGATGAGCAGTTCTTC,TRBV20-1,-,-,TRBJ2-1
CSAMDRVQDIQYF,TGCAGTGCTATGGACAGGGTCCAGGACATTCAGTACTTC,TRBV20-1,-,TRBD1,TRBJ2-4
CSAREPGGRGGRNEQFF,TGCAGTGCTAGAGAGCCCGGAGGGAGGGGGGGCCGCAATGAGCAGTTCTTC,TRBV20-1,many,-,TRBJ2-1
CASSEGATTEAFF,TGTGCCAGCAGCGAGGGCGCAACAACTGAAGCTTTCTTT,TRBV7-3,few,-,TRBJ1-1
CASSWDGGYFETQYF,TGTGCCAGCAGTTGGGACGGGGGATATTTTGAGACCCAGTACTTC,TRBV12-3/TRBV12-4,-,-,TRBJ2-5
CSVVEFTGELFF,TGCAGCGTTGTTGAGTTTACCGGGGAGCTGTTTTTT,TRBV29-1,-,-,TRBJ2-2
CSVGTGGQPQHF,TGCAGCGTAGGTACGGGGGGCCAGCCCCAGCATTTT,TRBV29-1,few,-,TRBJ1-5
CASSFWTSGDEQFF,TGTGCCAGCAGCTTTTGGACTAGCGGAGATGAGCAGTTCTTC,TRBV7-9,few,TRBD2,TRBJ2-1
CASRHSGGSYEQYF,TGTGCCAGCAGGCACAGCGGGGGCTCCTACGAGCAGTACTTC,TRBV7-2,many,TRBD2,TRBJ2-7
CASSLGPRGSGTQYF,TGTGCCAGCAGCTTAGGGCCTCGTGGGTCGGGTACGCAGTATTTT,TRBV11-2,-,-,TRBJ2-3
CASRGQALSYEQYF,TGTGCCAGCAGGGGACAGGCCCTCTCCTACGAGCAGTACTTC,TRBV27,many,TRBD1,TRBJ2-7
CATSTRRGGYTF,TGTGCCACCAGCACAAGAAGAGGGGGCTACACCTTC,TRBV15,many,-,TRBJ1-2
CASSLGGPYHNNYGYTF,TGCGCCAGCAGCTTGGGAGGCCCTTACCATAATAACTATGGCTACACCTTC,TRBV5-1,-,-,TRBJ1-2
CASSYGELAGGTGELFF,TGTGCCAGCAGTTACGGAGAACTAGCGGGGGGCACCGGGGAGCTGTTTTTT,TRBV6-2/TRBV6-3,few,TRBD2,TRBJ2-2
CASSYEEDQPQHF,TGTGCCAGCAGTTATGAGGAGGATCAGCCCCAGCATTTT,TRBV6-5,-,-,TRBJ1-5
CASSRQGNPYNEQFF,TGCGCCAGCAGCCGACAGGGAAACCCCTACAATGAGCAGTTCTTC,TRBV10-1,many,TRBD1,TRBJ2-1
CAWTRDSSYEQYF,TGTGCCTGGACCCGGGACAGTTCCTACGAGCAGTACTTC,TRBV30,-,TRBD1,TRBJ2-7
CSAPLAGGLLGELFF,TGCAGTGCTCCGCTAGCGGGGGGGCTCCTGGGGGAGCTGTTTTTT,TRBV20-1,-,TRBD2,TRBJ2-2
CASSLFTSYNEQFF,TGTGCCAGCAGTTTATTTACCTCCTACAATGAGCAGTTCTTC,TRBV2,-,-,TRBJ2-1
CASRQPYNEQFF,TGTGCCAGCAGGCAACCATACAATGAGCAGTTCTTC,TRBV12-3/TRBV12-4,few,-,TRBJ2-1
CASSLAGLSQDTQYF,TGTGCCAGCAGCTTGGCGGGCCTTTCGCAGGATACGCAGTATTTT,TRBV5-6,-,-,TRBJ2-3
CASSHRDGRLF,TGTGCCAGCAGCCACCGGGACGGACGTCTCTTT,TRBV4-2,many,-,TRBJ1-1
CATSRGYRTNTEAFF,TGTGCCACCAGCAGAGGTTATCGGACGAACACTGAAGCTTTCTTT,TRBV15,few,-,TRBJ1-1
CASSAMNTEAFF,TGTGCCAGCAGCGCTATGAACACTGAAGCTTTCTTT,TRBV11-2,many,-,TRBJ1-1
CSARPRDSYGYTF,TGCAGTGCTAGACCGAGGGATAGCTATGGCTACACCTTC,TRBV20-1,many,-,TRBJ1-2
CSVEGSSGGRLAKNIQYF,TGCAGCGTTGAAGGGTCTAGCGGGGGAAGGTTGGCCAAAAACATTCAGTACTTC,TRBV29-1,few,TRBD2,TRBJ2-4
CASSSRLRQETQYF,TGTGCCAGCAGTTCCCGACTCCGCCAAGAGACCCAGTACTTC,TRBV6-5,many,-,TRBJ2-5
CATSRDSGTGVDQPQHF,TGTGCCACCAGCAGAGATTCGGGGACAGGGGTAGATCAGCCCCAGCATTTT,TRBV15,few,TRBD1,TRBJ1-5
CASSEMSSSYNEQFF,TGTGCCAGCAGTGAAATGTCCAGCTCCTACAATGAGCAGTTCTTC,TRBV2,-,-,TRBJ2-1